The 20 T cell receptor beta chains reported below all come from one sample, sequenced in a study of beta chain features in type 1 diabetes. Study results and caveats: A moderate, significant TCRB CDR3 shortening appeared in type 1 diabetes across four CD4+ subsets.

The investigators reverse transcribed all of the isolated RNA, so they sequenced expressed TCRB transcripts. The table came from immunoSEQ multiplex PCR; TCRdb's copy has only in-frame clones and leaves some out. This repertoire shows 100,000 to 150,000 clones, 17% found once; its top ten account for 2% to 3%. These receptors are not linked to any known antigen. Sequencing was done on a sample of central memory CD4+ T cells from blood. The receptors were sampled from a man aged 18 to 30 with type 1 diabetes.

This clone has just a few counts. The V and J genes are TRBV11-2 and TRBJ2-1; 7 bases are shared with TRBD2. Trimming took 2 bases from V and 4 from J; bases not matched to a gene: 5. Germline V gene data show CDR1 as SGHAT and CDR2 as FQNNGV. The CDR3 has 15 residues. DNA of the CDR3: TGTGCCAGCAGCTTAAAAACTAGCGCTTACAATGAGCAGTTCTTC. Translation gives CASSLKTSAYNEQFF.

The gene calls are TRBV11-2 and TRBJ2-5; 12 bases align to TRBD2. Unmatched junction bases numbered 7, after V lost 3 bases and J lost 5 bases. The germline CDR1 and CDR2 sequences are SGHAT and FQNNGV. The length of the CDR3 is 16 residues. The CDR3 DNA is TGTGCCAGCAGCTTTGGACTAGCGGGAAATGGGGAGACCCAGTACTTC. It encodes CASSFGLAGNGETQYF. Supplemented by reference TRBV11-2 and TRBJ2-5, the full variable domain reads EAGVAQSPRYKIIEKRQSVAFWCNPISGHATLYWYQQILGQGPKLLIQFQNNGVVDDSQLPKDRFSAERLKGVDSTLKIQPAKLEDSAVYLCASSFGLAGNGETQYFGPGTRLLVL.

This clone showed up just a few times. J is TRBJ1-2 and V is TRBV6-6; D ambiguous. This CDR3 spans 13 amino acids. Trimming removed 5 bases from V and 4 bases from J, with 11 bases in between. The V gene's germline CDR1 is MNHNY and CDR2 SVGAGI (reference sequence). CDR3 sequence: CASSIEDPYGYTF. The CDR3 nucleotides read TGTGCCAGCAGTATAGAGGACCCCTATGGCTACACCTTC.

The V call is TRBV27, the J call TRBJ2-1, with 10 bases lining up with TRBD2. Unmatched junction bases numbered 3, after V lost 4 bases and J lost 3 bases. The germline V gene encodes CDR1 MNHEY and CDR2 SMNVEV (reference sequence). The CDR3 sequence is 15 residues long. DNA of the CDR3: TGTGCCAGCAGTTCCGTAGCGGGAGGCTACAATGAGCAGTTCTTC. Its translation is CASSSVAGGYNEQFF.

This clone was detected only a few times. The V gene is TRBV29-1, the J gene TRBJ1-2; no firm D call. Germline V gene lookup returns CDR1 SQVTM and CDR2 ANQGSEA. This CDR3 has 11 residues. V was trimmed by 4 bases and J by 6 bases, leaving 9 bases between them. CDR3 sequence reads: CSVGRGDGYTF. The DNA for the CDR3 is TGCAGCGTTGGCCGGGGTGATGGCTACACCTTC. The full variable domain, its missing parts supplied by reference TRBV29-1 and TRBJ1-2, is SAVISQKPSRDICQRGTSLTIQCQVDSQVTMMFWYRQQPGQSLTLIATANQGSEATYESGFVIDKFPISRPNLTFSTLTVSNMSPEDSSIYLCSVGRGDGYTFGSGTRLTVV.

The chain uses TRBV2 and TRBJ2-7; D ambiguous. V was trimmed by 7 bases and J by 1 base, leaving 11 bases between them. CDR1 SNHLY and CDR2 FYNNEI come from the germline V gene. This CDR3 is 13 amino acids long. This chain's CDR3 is CASTVVGSYEQYF. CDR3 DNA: TGTGCCAGCACAGTAGTCGGTTCCTACGAGCAGTACTTC.

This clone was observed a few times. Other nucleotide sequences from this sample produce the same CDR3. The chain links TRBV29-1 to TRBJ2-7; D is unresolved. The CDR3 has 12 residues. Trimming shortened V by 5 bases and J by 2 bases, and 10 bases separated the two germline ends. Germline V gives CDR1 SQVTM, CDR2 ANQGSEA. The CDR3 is CSVLRETYEQYF. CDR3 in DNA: TGCAGCGTTTTGAGAGAGACCTACGAGCAGTACTTC.

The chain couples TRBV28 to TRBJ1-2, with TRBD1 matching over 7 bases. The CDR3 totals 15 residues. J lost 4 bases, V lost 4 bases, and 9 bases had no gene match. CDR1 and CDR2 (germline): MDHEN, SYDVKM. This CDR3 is CASSSGQEPFYGYTF. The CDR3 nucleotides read TGTGCCAGCAGTTCCGGACAGGAGCCCTTCTATGGCTACACCTTC.

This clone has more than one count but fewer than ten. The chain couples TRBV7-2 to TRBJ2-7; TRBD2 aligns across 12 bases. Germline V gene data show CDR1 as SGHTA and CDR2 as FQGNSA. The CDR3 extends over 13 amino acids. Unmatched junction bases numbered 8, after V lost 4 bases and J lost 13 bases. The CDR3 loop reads CASSSGRTSGIYF. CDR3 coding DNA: TGTGCCAGCAGCTCCGGCCGGACTAGCGGGATTTACTTC.

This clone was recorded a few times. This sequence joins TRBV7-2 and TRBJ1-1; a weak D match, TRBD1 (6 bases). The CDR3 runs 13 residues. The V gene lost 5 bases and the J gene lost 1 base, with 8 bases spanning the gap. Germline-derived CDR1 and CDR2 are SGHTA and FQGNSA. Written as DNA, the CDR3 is TGTGCCAGCAGCACGGGACAGAACACTGAAGCTTTCTTT. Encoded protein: CASSTGQNTEAFF.

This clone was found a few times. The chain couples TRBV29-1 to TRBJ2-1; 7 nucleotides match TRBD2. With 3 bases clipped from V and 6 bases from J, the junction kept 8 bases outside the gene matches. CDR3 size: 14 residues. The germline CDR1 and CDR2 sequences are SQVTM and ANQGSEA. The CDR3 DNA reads TGCAGCGTTGAGACTAGCATTCAGGTCAATGAGCAGTTCTTC. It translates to CSVETSIQVNEQFF.

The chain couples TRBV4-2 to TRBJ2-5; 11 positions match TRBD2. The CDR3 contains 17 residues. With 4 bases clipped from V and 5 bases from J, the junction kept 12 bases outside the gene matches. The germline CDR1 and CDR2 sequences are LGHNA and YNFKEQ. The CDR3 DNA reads TGTGCCAGCAGCCCCACTAGCGGGGGACACGGTGATGAGACCCAGTACTTC. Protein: CASSPTSGGHGDETQYF.

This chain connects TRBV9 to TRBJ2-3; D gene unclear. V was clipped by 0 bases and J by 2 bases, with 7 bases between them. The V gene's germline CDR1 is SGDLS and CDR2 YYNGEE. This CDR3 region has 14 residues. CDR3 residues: CASSVDADTDTQYF. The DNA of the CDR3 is TGTGCCAGCAGCGTAGACGCGGACACAGATACGCAGTATTTT. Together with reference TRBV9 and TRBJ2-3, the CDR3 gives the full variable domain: DSGVTQTPKHLITATGQRVTLRCSPRSGDLSVYWYQQSLDQGLQFLIQYYNGEERAKGNILERFSAQQFPDLHSELNLSSLELGDSALYFCASSVDADTDTQYFGPGTRLTVL.

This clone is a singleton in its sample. This CDR3 reads CASGTGNTEAFF. For the CDR3, the DNA is TGTGCCAGCGGGACAGGGAACACTGAAGCTTTCTTT. This chain joins TRBV28 and TRBJ1-1, with 8 positions matching TRBD1. The CDR3 covers 12 residues. Germline V gene lookup returns CDR1 MDHEN and CDR2 SYDVKM. The J segment lost 1 base and the V segment lost 8 bases, leaving 0 bases of the junction unmatched.

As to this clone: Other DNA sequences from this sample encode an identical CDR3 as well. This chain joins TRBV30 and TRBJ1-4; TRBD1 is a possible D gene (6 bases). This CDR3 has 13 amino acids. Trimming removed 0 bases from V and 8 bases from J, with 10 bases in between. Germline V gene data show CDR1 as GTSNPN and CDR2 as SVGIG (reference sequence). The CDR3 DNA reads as TGTGCCTGGAGTGTACAGGGTGAAGAAAAACTGTTTTTT. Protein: CAWSVQGEEKLFF.

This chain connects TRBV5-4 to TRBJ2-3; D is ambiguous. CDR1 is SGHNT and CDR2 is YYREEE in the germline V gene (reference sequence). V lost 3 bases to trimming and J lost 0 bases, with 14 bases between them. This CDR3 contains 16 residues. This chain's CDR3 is CASSSGSSRSTDTQYF. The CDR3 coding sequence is TGTGCCAGCAGCTCCGGCTCCAGCAGGAGCACAGATACGCAGTATTTT.

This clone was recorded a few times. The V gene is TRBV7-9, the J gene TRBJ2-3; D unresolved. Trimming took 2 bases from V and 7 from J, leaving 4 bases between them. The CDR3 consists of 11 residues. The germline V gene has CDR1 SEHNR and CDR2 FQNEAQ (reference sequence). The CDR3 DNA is TGTGCCAGCAGCTTAAAAAATACGCAGTATTTT. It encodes CASSLKNTQYF.

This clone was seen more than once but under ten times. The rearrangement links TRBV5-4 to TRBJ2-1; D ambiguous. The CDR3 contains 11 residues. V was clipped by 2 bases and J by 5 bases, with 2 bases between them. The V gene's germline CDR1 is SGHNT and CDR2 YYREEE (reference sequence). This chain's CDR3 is CASSFDNEQFF. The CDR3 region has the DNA TGTGCCAGCAGCTTTGACAATGAGCAGTTCTTC.

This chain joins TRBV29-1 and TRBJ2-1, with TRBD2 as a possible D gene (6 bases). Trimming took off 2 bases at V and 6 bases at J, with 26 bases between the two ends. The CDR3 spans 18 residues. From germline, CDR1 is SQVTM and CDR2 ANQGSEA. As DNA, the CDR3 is TGCAGCGTTGAATTAGCCGCAGGGAGCGGCGGGGACCCCAATGAGCAGTTCTTC. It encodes CSVELAAGSGGDPNEQFF.

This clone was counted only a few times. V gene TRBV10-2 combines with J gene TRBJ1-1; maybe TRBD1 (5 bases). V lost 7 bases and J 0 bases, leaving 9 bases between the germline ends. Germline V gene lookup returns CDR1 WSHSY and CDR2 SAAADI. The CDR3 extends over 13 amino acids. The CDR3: CASTRDVNTEAFF. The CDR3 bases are TGCGCCAGCACTAGGGACGTGAACACTGAAGCTTTCTTT.